This passage covers 27 T cell receptor beta chains from one sample sequenced in a study of blood T cell repertoires in COVID-19 (dated by TCRdb to 2018 to 2020). Receptor libraries were prepared by the immunoSEQ multiplex PCR assay. Drawn from immuneACCESS, this table holds only the in-frame rearrangements with V and J called that TCRdb kept. Clones are partly lost; checked studies trace under half to an unresolved V gene and leave the rest unexplained. This sample is represented by about 440,000 clones; 87% of them were singletons. The ten largest clones capture roughly 1.8% of the sample. The sample comprised PBMCs or T cells enriched from blood (not recorded which). The receptors here all came from a woman younger than 30 with acute COVID-19.

The chain has TRBV5-1 and TRBJ2-1; a possible D gene is TRBD1 (5 bases). CDR1 SGHRS and CDR2 YFSETQ come from the germline V gene. The germline V and J ends were trimmed by 4 bases and 0 bases, with 11 bases remaining between them. The CDR3 runs to 15 residues. The CDR3 DNA reads as TGCGCCAGCAGCCTCGAAGACAGCTCCTACAATGAGCAGTTCTTC. Its protein product is CASSLEDSSYNEQFF.

The CDR3 bases are TGTGCCAGCAGACCGGACAGTTCCTATGGCTACACCTTC. This sequence encodes CASRPDSSYGYTF. The chain links TRBV12-3 or TRBV12-4 to TRBJ1-2; TRBD1 might be the D (6 bases). The CDR3 spans 13 residues. V shed 6 bases and J shed 4 bases, with 12 bases lying between them.

V and J are TRBV5-3 and TRBJ2-1, with TRBD2 identical over 9 bases. TRBV5-3 qualifies as an ORF whose function is uncertain. This CDR3 contains 16 residues. Trimming cost V 7 bases and J 5 bases; bases outside gene matches: 13. CDR3 region: CARHPGGRALDNEQFF. Here the CDR3 DNA reads TGTGCCAGACACCCTGGCGGGAGGGCCCTCGACAATGAGCAGTTCTTC.

V is TRBV2 and J is TRBJ2-3; D uncertain. V was clipped by 6 bases and J by 5 bases, with 15 bases between them. The CDR3 has 14 residues. Germline V gene data show CDR1 as SNHLY and CDR2 as FYNNEI. The CDR3 loop reads CASSQTLRRDTQYF. The CDR3 coding sequence is TGTGCCAGCAGCCAAACCTTGAGGCGAGATACGCAGTATTTT.

The chain joins TRBV19 to TRBJ2-1, with TRBD1 identical over 7 bases. The CDR3 totals 13 residues. Germline CDR1 LNHDA, CDR2 SQIVND (reference sequence). J was trimmed by 6 bases and V by 6 bases; bases with no gene match: 5. In nucleotides, the CDR3 is TGTGCCAGTAGGACAGGGAATGGCAATGAGCAGTTCTTC. Protein product: CASRTGNGNEQFF.

The chain links TRBV6-6 to TRBJ1-2; the match to TRBD1 covers 11 bases. Germline V gene data show CDR1 as MNHNY and CDR2 as SVGAGI (reference sequence). This CDR3 comprises 15 residues. V shed 6 bases and J 1 base; nucleotides not matched to a gene: 4. The CDR3 bases are TGTGCCAGCAGGATGGGACAGGGGGTTAACTATGGCTACACCTTC. This translates into CASRMGQGVNYGYTF.

V and J are TRBV6-4 and TRBJ2-7; TRBD2 matches at 11 bases. Unmatched junction bases numbered 2, after V lost 3 bases and J lost 4 bases. Germline CDR1 MRHNA, CDR2 SNTAGT. The CDR3 extends over 14 amino acids. The CDR3 here is CASSETSGSYEQYF. The DNA of the CDR3 is TGTGCCAGCAGTGAAACTAGCGGGAGTTACGAGCAGTACTTC.

V is TRBV11-2 and J is TRBJ2-5; D unresolved. Trimming removed 3 bases at V and 2 bases at J, with 16 bases between. The CDR3 runs to 16 residues. Germline loops: CDR1 SGHAT, CDR2 FQNNGV. For the CDR3, the DNA is TGTGCCAGCAGCTTTACCGATCTTGGCCAGCAAGAGACCCAGTACTTC. The encoded protein is CASSFTDLGQQETQYF.

The chain uses TRBV7-6 and TRBJ1-4; possible D gene TRBD1, 6 bases. Deletions cut 5 bases from V and 7 bases from J, with 14 bases between. Germline V lookup: CDR1 SGHVS, CDR2 FNYEAQ. This CDR3 comprises 14 residues. CDR3 residues: CASSRGGEGEKLFF. Written as DNA, the CDR3 is TGTGCCAGCAGCCGCGGGGGCGAGGGTGAAAAACTGTTTTTT.

This sequence joins TRBV5-1 and TRBJ2-3; possibly TRBD1 for D (5 bases). Germline values: CDR1 SGHRS, CDR2 YFSETQ. This CDR3 spans 16 amino acids. With 0 bases removed from V and 1 base from J, the gap between germline ends came to 12 bases. The CDR3 region has the DNA TGCGCCAGCAGCTTGGTGGCCAGGGCGGGCACAGATACGCAGTATTTT. Translated, it gives CASSLVARAGTDTQYF.

The chain joins TRBV6-1 to TRBJ1-6; D call uncertain. Germline CDR1 is MNHNS and CDR2 is SASEGT. This CDR3 has 17 residues. Trimming removed 0 bases from V and 0 bases from J, with 9 bases in between. The CDR3, as DNA: TGTGCCAGCAGTGAAGCGCTTCGAGGCTCCTATAATTCACCCCTCCACTTT. Translated: CASSEALRGSYNSPLHF.

The chain is built from TRBV7-2 and TRBJ2-7, with D possibly TRBD1 on 6 matching bases. The CDR3 loop spans 14 amino acids. Germline V lookup: CDR1 SGHTA, CDR2 FQGNSA. Trimming took 5 bases from V and 1 from J, leaving 12 bases between them. CDR3 loop: CASSPGVPSYEQYF. The CDR3 DNA sequence: TGTGCCAGCAGCCCAGGGGTCCCATCCTACGAGCAGTACTTC.

The rearrangement joins TRBV6-5 to TRBJ2-7; tentatively, D is TRBD2 (5 bases). CDR1 and CDR2 (germline): MNHEY, SVGAGI. The CDR3 runs to 16 residues. Trimming took off 0 bases at V and 5 bases at J, with 17 bases between the two ends. CDR3 nucleotide sequence: TGTGCCAGCAGTTACTCAGCGGCGGGTGGGGTAGACGAGCAGTACTTC. Residues: CASSYSAAGGVDEQYF.

V gene TRBV7-8 combines with J gene TRBJ2-5; 14 nucleotides match TRBD2. The CDR3 contains 16 residues. J lost 3 bases, V lost 8 bases, and 8 bases had no gene match. CDR1 and CDR2 from the germline V gene are SGHVS and FQNEAQ. The CDR3 region has the DNA TGTGCCAGCGGAGGACTAGCGGGGGGAAAAAAAGAGACCCAGTACTTC. Translated, it gives CASGGLAGGKKETQYF.

The chain links TRBV27 to TRBJ2-1; no reliable D call. The CDR3 sequence is 11 residues long. V lost 8 bases to trimming and J lost 9 bases, with 11 bases between them. Germline CDR1 reads MNHEY; CDR2 reads SMNVEV (reference sequence). CDR3 DNA: TGTGCCAGCTCCACTCCCCCTGAGCAGTTCTTC. It encodes CASSTPPEQFF.

V usage is TRBV9 and J usage is TRBJ2-7; 8 nucleotides line up with TRBD2. The CDR3 loop spans 15 amino acids. Germline CDR1 and CDR2: SGDLS and YYNGEE. With 4 bases clipped from V and 4 bases from J, the junction kept 10 bases outside the gene matches. The CDR3 region has the DNA TGTGCCAGCAGCCCATCCAGCGGGAGATTGTACGAGCAGTACTTC. This translates into CASSPSSGRLYEQYF.

Of note for this clone: Other DNA sequences in the sample encode the same CDR3. The chain has TRBV5-1 and TRBJ2-5; tentatively, D is TRBD1 (5 bases). The CDR3 sequence is 15 residues long. Germline V lookup: CDR1 SGHRS, CDR2 YFSETQ. Between the trimmed V and J ends, which lost 0 bases and 0 bases, there was a span of 9 bases. The DNA of the CDR3 is TGCGCCAGCAGCTTGGGTCAGGGCTACCAAGAGACCCAGTACTTC. This translates into CASSLGQGYQETQYF.

This clone was seen a single time. This rearrangement joins TRBV7-9 to TRBJ2-3, with D tentatively TRBD2 (6 bases). Trimming cost V 7 bases and J 3 bases, with 20 bases left between them. CDR1 and CDR2 from the germline V gene are SEHNR and FQNEAQ (reference sequence). The CDR3 length is 16 residues. As DNA, the CDR3 is TGTGCCAGCACCCTGCCGAGGGGCGGGATAACAGATACGCAGTATTTT. Protein: CASTLPRGGITDTQYF.

The genes are TRBV28 and TRBJ2-6, with D possibly TRBD1 on 6 matching bases. Trimming left V 6 bases short and J 4 bases short, with 19 bases between. This CDR3 has 17 amino acids. The germline CDR1 and CDR2 sequences are MDHEN and SYDVKM. CDR3 nucleotide sequence: TGTGCCAGCAGGGGTCGGCAGGGGATGGCCGGGGCCAACGTCCTGACTTTC. Translation gives CASRGRQGMAGANVLTF.

This rearrangement joins TRBV28 to TRBJ2-3; TRBD1 matches at 9 bases. The CDR3 covers 18 residues. The germline CDR1 and CDR2 sequences are MDHEN and SYDVKM. V gave up 5 bases and J gave up 1 base; unmatched junction bases: 13. CDR3 sequence: CASSGDRVVGPRTDTQYF. In DNA form, the CDR3 reads TGTGCCAGCAGTGGGGACAGGGTGGTTGGGCCCCGCACAGATACGCAGTATTTT.

V and J are TRBV24-1 and TRBJ2-7; 9 bases are a match to TRBD1. With 3 bases clipped from V and 6 bases from J, the junction kept 11 bases outside the gene matches. The CDR3 loop spans 16 amino acids. The germline V gene has CDR1 KGHDR and CDR2 SFDVKD. CDR3 bases: TGTGCCACCAGTGATGCCCGGACAGGGGAATTTGGCGAGCAGTACTTC. Encoded protein: CATSDARTGEFGEQYF.

The sample holds one count of this clone. This chain connects TRBV2 to TRBJ2-5, with D possibly being TRBD2 (6 bases). The CDR3 contains 15 residues. Germline lookup yields CDR1 SNHLY and CDR2 FYNNEI. V lost 4 bases and J 2 bases, leaving 14 bases between the germline ends. CDR3 coding DNA: TGTGCCAGCAGTGTCTTCGCGGGGCAGCAAGAGACCCAGTACTTC. Its translation is CASSVFAGQQETQYF.

The rearrangement links TRBV29-1 to TRBJ2-5; a weak D match, TRBD1 (5 bases). Deletions cut 1 base from V and 4 bases from J, with 13 bases between. Germline CDR1 and CDR2: SQVTM and ANQGSEA. This CDR3 comprises 14 residues. CDR3 residues: CSVEVSRTGETQYF. CDR3 in DNA: TGCAGCGTTGAAGTGAGTAGAACAGGAGAGACCCAGTACTTC.

This clone was counted once. CDR3 amino acids: CASSEDRGLQAFF. Here the CDR3 DNA reads TGTGCCAGTAGTGAGGACAGGGGGCTACAAGCTTTCTTT. J is TRBJ1-1 and V is TRBV19; 11 nucleotides match TRBD1. This CDR3 has 13 amino acids. Germline CDR1 and CDR2: LNHDA and SQIVND (reference sequence). V was pared by 5 bases and J by 9 bases, with 5 bases of the junction left unmatched.

The V gene is TRBV7-2, the J gene TRBJ2-2, with no clear D. V was pared by 1 base and J by 5 bases, with 8 bases between. There are 14 residues in the CDR3. Germline V lookup: CDR1 SGHTA, CDR2 FQGNSA. The CDR3 here is CASSLDSWTGELFF. In DNA, the CDR3 is TGTGCCAGCAGCTTAGATAGTTGGACCGGGGAGCTGTTTTTT. The full variable domain, rest sourced from reference TRBV7-2 and TRBJ2-2, is GAGVSQSPSNKVTEKGKDVELRCDPISGHTALYWYRQSLGQGLEFLIYFQGNSAPDKSGLPSDRFSAERTGGSVSTLTIQRTQQEDSAVYLCASSLDSWTGELFFGEGSRLTVL.

The chain is built from TRBV28 and TRBJ1-2; 7 nucleotides agree with TRBD1. This CDR3 spans 13 amino acids. V lost 6 bases and J lost 8; bases outside the gene matches: 9. Germline assignment: CDR1 MDHEN and CDR2 SYDVKM. This chain's CDR3 is CASSLGQVVGYTF. CDR3 coding DNA: TGTGCCAGCAGCCTCGGACAGGTGGTCGGCTACACCTTC.

The chain has TRBV19 and TRBJ1-5; D remains unclear. This CDR3 region has 13 residues. The germline V gene encodes CDR1 LNHDA and CDR2 SQIVND (reference sequence). V was pared by 9 bases and J by 3 bases, with 12 bases between. DNA of the CDR3: TGTGCCAGCGCCCAGTCCGTCAATCAGCCCCAGCATTTT. Translation: CASAQSVNQPQHF.